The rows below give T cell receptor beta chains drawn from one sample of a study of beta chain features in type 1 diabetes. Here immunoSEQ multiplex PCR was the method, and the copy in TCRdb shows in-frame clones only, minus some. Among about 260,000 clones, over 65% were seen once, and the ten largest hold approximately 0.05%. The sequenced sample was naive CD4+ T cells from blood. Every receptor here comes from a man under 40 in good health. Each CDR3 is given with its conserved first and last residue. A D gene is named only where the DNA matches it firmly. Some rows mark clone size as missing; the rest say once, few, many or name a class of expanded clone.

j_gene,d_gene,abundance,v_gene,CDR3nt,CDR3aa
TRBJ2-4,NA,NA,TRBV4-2,TGTGCCAGCAGCCAAACAGGTTTAGCCAAAAACATTCAGTACTTC,CASSQTGLAKNIQYF
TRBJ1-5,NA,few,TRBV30,TGTGCCTGGAGTGCAGGGGCCTTAGGGGATCAGCCCCAGCATTTT,CAWSAGALGDQPQHF
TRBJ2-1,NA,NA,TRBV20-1,TGCAGTGCGATTCGCGATAATGAGCAGTTCTTC,CSAIRDNEQFF
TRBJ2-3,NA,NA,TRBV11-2,TGTGCCAGCAGCTTGGGACAACGCACAGATACGCAGTATTTT,CASSLGQRTDTQYF
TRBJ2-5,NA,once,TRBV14,TGTGCCAGCAGCCAAGATTGGACCCAGTACTTC,CASSQDWTQYF
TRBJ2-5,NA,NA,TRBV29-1,TGCAGCGTTGAAAGGCTAGCGATGAAGACCCAGTACTTC,CSVERLAMKTQYF
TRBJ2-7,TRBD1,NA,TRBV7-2,TGTGCCAGCAGCCCAGTATGGGGGACAGGCGAGCAGTACTTC,CASSPVWGTGEQYF
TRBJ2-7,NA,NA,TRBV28,TGTGCCAGCAGTTCGCCGTGGCCCTACGAGCAGTACTTC,CASSSPWPYEQYF
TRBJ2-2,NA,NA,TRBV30,TGTGCCTGGAGTGTACGGGGGAGTAAAGGCGGGGAGCTGTTTTTT,CAWSVRGSKGGELFF
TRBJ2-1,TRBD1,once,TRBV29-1,TGCAGTGGAGACCGACAGGGCAATGAGCAGTTCTTC,CSGDRQGNEQFF
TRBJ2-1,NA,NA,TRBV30,TGTGCCTGGGGTAACAGGGATGAGCAGTTCTTC,CAWGNRDEQFF
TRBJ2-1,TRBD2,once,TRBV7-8,TGTGCCAGCAGCTGGGCGGTAGCGGGGGAGTACAATGAGCAGTTCTTC,CASSWAVAGEYNEQFF
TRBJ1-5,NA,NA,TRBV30,TGTGCCTGGAGTCAACGGACACCAAGCAATCAGCCCCAGCATTTT,CAWSQRTPSNQPQHF
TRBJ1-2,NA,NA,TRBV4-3,TGCGCCAGCAGCCAAGATTTCCCAGGGAGCTATGGCTACACCTTC,CASSQDFPGSYGYTF
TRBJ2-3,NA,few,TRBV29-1,TGCAGTGGTGATGTCGGCACAGATACGCAGTATTTT,CSGDVGTDTQYF
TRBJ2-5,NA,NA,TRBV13,TGTGCCAGCAGCCGAGGGGCCGTTCAAGAGACCCAGTACTTC,CASSRGAVQETQYF
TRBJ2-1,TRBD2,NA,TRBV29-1,TGCAGCGTTGAAGATAAGAGGAGGACTAGCGAATACAATGAGCAGTTCTTC,CSVEDKRRTSEYNEQFF
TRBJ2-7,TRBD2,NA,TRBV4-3,TGCGCCAGCAGCCAAGATCGCGGACTAGCGGGACACGAGCAGTACTTC,CASSQDRGLAGHEQYF
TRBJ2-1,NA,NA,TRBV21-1,TGTGCCAGCAGCAAAGTCGATAGCGGAGGGCTGCAGAGGGGGCTTGAGCAGTTCTTC,CASSKVDSGGLQRGLEQFF
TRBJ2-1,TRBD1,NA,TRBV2,TGTGCCAACGGACAGGGGACCTACAATGAGCAGTTCTTC,CANGQGTYNEQFF
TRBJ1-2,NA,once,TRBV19,TGTGCCAGTAGTATCGCAACAAGATCCACCTTC,CASSIATRSTF
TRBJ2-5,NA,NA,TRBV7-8,TGTGCCAGCAGCAAGGGTGGGATCCAAGAGACCCAGTACTTC,CASSKGGIQETQYF
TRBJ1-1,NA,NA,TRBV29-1,TGCAGCGTTGAAGCCAGATTGAACACTGAAGCTTTCTTT,CSVEARLNTEAFF
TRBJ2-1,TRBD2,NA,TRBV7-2,TGTGCCAGCTTAAGGAGTAGCGGGAGCTCCTACAATGAGCAGTTCTTC,CASLRSSGSSYNEQFF
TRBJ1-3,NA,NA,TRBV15,TGTGCCACCAGCAGAGACGACATGAACACTGGAAACACCATATATTTT,CATSRDDMNTGNTIYF
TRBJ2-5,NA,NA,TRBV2,TGTGCCAGCAGTGCTGATCAACAAGAGACCCAGTACTTC,CASSADQQETQYF
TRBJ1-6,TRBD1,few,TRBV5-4,TGTGCCAGCAGCTTGATTGGGGGACAGGGCTTGGGTTCACCCCTCCACTTT,CASSLIGGQGLGSPLHF
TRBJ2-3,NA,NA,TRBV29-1,TGCAGCGTTGAAGATCTCGGCAGGTCGGGTGATACGCAGTATTTT,CSVEDLGRSGDTQYF
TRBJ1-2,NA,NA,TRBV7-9,TGTGCCAGCAGCTCCCCCACCCGGGGTGGCTACACCTTC,CASSSPTRGGYTF
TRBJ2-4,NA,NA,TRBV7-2,TGTGCCAGCAGCCCCCGCCCCGGGGGTAAAAACATTCAGTACTTC,CASSPRPGGKNIQYF
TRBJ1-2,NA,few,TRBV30,TGTGCCTGGAGTGTACAAGTGGGCGGCTACACCTTC,CAWSVQVGGYTF
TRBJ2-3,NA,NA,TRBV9,TGTGCCAGCAGCGGCTTCTCCACAGATACGCAGTATTTT,CASSGFSTDTQYF
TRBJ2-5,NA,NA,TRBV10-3,TGTGCCATCAGCGGCCGGGGTGTGCAAGAGACCCAGTACTTC,CAISGRGVQETQYF
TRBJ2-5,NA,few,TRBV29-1,TGCAGCATAACAGGGTGGGAGACCCAGTACTTC,CSITGWETQYF
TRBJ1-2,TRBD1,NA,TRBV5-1,TGCGCCAGCAGCTTGGCGGGACAGATCTATGGCTACACCTTC,CASSLAGQIYGYTF
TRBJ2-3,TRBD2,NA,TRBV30,TGTGCCTGGAGTGTACTAGCGGGACCCTCAGATACGCAGTATTTT,CAWSVLAGPSDTQYF
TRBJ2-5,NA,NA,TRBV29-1,TGCAGCGTTGAGAGAGATGCCAGCCTGACCCAGTACTTC,CSVERDASLTQYF
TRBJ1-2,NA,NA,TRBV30,TGTGCCTGGAGACCCCTGCAGGGGCCTAACTATGGCTACACCTTC,CAWRPLQGPNYGYTF